Presented here are 20 T cell receptor beta chains from one specimen sequenced in a study of metastatic and nonmetastatic thyroid tumors. TCRdb ran MiXCR on the PCR reads. The data show approximately 70,000 clones, with 4% to 4.5% seen just once and 20% to 25% held by the top ten. No treatment of any kind had been given to any patient before thyroid surgery. The sample consisted of blood. The receptors originated from a female donor with papillary thyroid cancer or a benign thyroid nodule (not recorded which). Some clones in this sample may be carry-over from other donors' samples.

In the case of this clone: The germline gene is not matched at one end of the junction; a read error may be the cause. This sample also contains other DNA sequences that code for the same CDR3. The V gene is TRBV20-1, the J gene TRBJ1-1; D not resolved. This CDR3 comprises 14 residues. CDR1 DFQATT and CDR2 SNEGSKA come from the germline V gene (reference sequence). DNA for the CDR3: TGCAGCGCTAGAGCACCTGGAGGGTACACTGAAGCTTTCTTT. It translates to CSARAPGGYTEAFF.

This clone appeared a few times. The rearrangement joins TRBV6-1 to TRBJ2-3; TRBD2 agrees at 9 bases. V was pared by 6 bases and J by 1 base, with 8 bases of the junction left unmatched. This CDR3 has 16 amino acids. CDR1 and CDR2 from the germline V gene are MNHNS and SASEGT. CDR3 residues: CASRGGRVPGTDTQYF. The DNA of the CDR3 is TGTGCCAGCAGGGGCGGGAGGGTCCCTGGCACAGATACGCAGTATTTT.

Many counts were recorded for this clone. The gene calls are TRBV20-1 and TRBJ2-1; the D gene is possibly TRBD2 (6 bases). Germline V gene data show CDR1 as DFQATT and CDR2 as SNEGSKA (reference sequence). This CDR3 contains 14 residues. Deletions cut 8 bases from V and 5 bases from J, with 19 bases between. CDR3 coding DNA: TGCAGTTGCCTGGGGGGAACCAACAACAATGAGCAGTTCTTC. This translates into CSCLGGTNNNEQFF.

This clone was detected many times. This chain links TRBV2 with TRBJ2-1; 13 bases are shared with TRBD2. The CDR3 contains 17 residues. Germline V CDR1 and CDR2: SNHLY, FYNNEI. V was pared by 6 bases and J by 3 bases, with 8 bases of the junction left unmatched. The CDR3 here is CASRGRTSGSIYNEQFF. The CDR3 nucleotides are TGTGCCAGCAGGGGAAGGACTAGCGGGAGTATCTACAATGAGCAGTTCTTC.

This clone was found many times. The chain is built from TRBV19 and TRBJ2-7; 12 nucleotides line up with TRBD1. Unmatched junction bases numbered 7, after V lost 5 bases and J lost 5 bases. The CDR3 loop spans 15 amino acids. The germline gives CDR1 LNHDA, CDR2 SQIVND (reference sequence). The CDR3 loop is CASSRGGTGGNEQYF. The CDR3 DNA is TGTGCCAGTAGTCGGGGCGGGACAGGGGGCAACGAGCAGTACTTC.

This clone was recorded at least ten times. This chain uses TRBV12-3 or TRBV12-4 with TRBJ2-3; tentatively, D is TRBD1 (5 bases). CDR3 length: 15 residues. V gave up 6 bases and J gave up 2 bases, with 15 bases separating them. In DNA, the CDR3 is TGTGCCAGCAGCCATAAACAGGTTGACACAGATACGCAGTATTTT. This sequence encodes CASSHKQVDTDTQYF.

This clone appeared a few times. This may be a read error, as it is one base from a much larger clone. Other DNA sequences in the sample encode the same CDR3. This chain links TRBV5-6 with TRBJ2-2; 8 bases line up with TRBD1. V lost 3 bases, J lost 2 bases, and 6 bases stayed unmatched. Germline CDR1 is SGHDT and CDR2 is YYEEEE. This CDR3 is 16 amino acids long. For the CDR3, the DNA is TGTGCCAGCAGCTATGGACAGGGAACAAACACCGGGGAGCTGTTTTTT. Protein sequence: CASSYGQGTNTGELFF.

This clone was counted a few times. The J gene is TRBJ1-2, the V gene TRBV6-1; D is uncertain. Germline V gives CDR1 MNHNS, CDR2 SASEGT. V was cut by 2 bases and J by 4 bases, with 5 bases left in between. This CDR3 has 12 amino acids. The CDR3 is CASSEFSYGYTF. CDR3 sequence (DNA): TGTGCCAGCAGTGAATTTAGCTATGGCTACACCTTC.

In this sample, this clone turned up many times. A read error may explain this, as a much larger clone is one base away. Different DNA sequences within this sample yield the same CDR3. J is TRBJ2-1 and V is TRBV24-1; 7 nucleotides match TRBD2. The CDR3 is 16 amino acids. Germline loops: CDR1 KGHDR, CDR2 SFDVKD. The trim removed 4 bases at V and 4 bases at J, leaving 9 bases unmatched. The CDR3 region is CATSDAGTKDYNEQFF. As DNA, the CDR3 is TGTGCCACCAGTGACGCCGGGACTAAGGATTACAATGAGCAGTTCTTC.

This clone was detected many times. The gene calls are TRBV6-1 and TRBJ2-3; D gene ambiguous. The CDR3 sequence is 11 residues long. Trimming pared 5 bases from V and 9 bases from J, leaving 9 bases between. Germline V gene data show CDR1 as MNHNS and CDR2 as SASEGT. The CDR3 reads CASSSTETQYF. The DNA for the CDR3 is TGTGCCAGCAGTTCGACTGAGACGCAGTATTTT.

This clone was observed at least ten times. V usage is TRBV5-1 and J usage is TRBJ2-5; 8 positions agree with TRBD2. Looked up from germline, CDR1 is SGHRS and CDR2 is YFSETQ. This CDR3 has 14 residues. The V segment lost 5 bases and the J segment 2 bases; nucleotides outside the gene matches: 5. The CDR3 protein is CASRSLAGQETQYF. The CDR3 nucleotides are TGCGCCAGCAGGTCTCTAGCGGGTCAAGAGACCCAGTACTTC.

This clone showed up many times. The J gene is TRBJ1-1, the V gene TRBV3-1; D remains ambiguous. The CDR3 length is 12 residues. V lost 4 bases, J lost 2 bases, and 5 bases lay in between. Germline CDR1 reads LGHDT; CDR2 reads YNNKEL (reference sequence). This CDR3 is CASSRGNTEAFF. The CDR3 DNA is TGTGCCAGCAGCCGGGGAAACACTGAAGCTTTCTTT.

This clone was recorded at least ten times. The chain has TRBV30 and TRBJ1-6; unclear D gene. CDR3 length: 15 residues. V gave up 1 base and J gave up 4 bases, with 11 bases separating them. Germline assignment: CDR1 GTSNPN and CDR2 SVGIG (reference sequence). This CDR3 is CAWSAQRTYNSPLHF. CDR3 bases: TGTGCCTGGAGTGCCCAACGAACATATAATTCACCCCTCCACTTT.

J is TRBJ2-1 and V is TRBV20-1; 7 bases agree with TRBD2. The germline V gene encodes CDR1 DFQATT and CDR2 SNEGSKA (reference sequence). With V trimmed by 3 bases and J by 8 bases, 7 bases remained unmatched. The CDR3 is 13 residues long. The CDR3 DNA follows: TGCAGTGCTAGGGCGGGAGAAGTCGATGAGCAGTTCTTC. Translating gives CSARAGEVDEQFF.

This clone was seen many times. The chain uses TRBV20-1 and TRBJ2-7, with TRBD1 matching 7 bases. V trimming: 6 bases; J trimming: 5 bases; junction bases outside the gene matches: 10. Germline lookup yields CDR1 DFQATT and CDR2 SNEGSKA (reference sequence). The CDR3 contains 13 residues. The CDR3 DNA reads as TGCAGTGCCCAGCGACAGGGAATCGACGAGCAGTACTTC. It codes for CSAQRQGIDEQYF.

This clone was counted many times. The chain couples TRBV15 to TRBJ2-7; D is perhaps TRBD2 (5 bases). CDR1 is LNHNV and CDR2 is YYDKDF in the germline V gene (reference sequence). The CDR3 length is 12 residues. Trimming removed 2 bases at V and 7 bases at J, with 9 bases between. CDR3 in amino acids: CATSRLTGEQYF. In DNA, the CDR3 is TGTGCCACCAGCAGACTTACGGGGGAGCAGTACTTC.

This clone was counted at least ten times. The chain has TRBV6-1 and TRBJ2-3; 7 bases match TRBD2. After removal of 7 bases from V and 2 bases from J, the junction contained 9 bases not matched to a gene. CDR3 length: 15 residues. Germline V CDR1 and CDR2: MNHNS, SASEGT. The CDR3 region is CASIRLARNTDTQYF. The CDR3, as DNA: TGTGCCAGCATCCGACTAGCACGGAACACAGATACGCAGTATTTT.

This clone was counted at least ten times. A read error may be the cause here, since a much bigger clone is one base away. The sample holds other DNA sequences that translate to the same CDR3. The rearrangement joins TRBV6-1 to TRBJ1-6, with 11 positions matching TRBD1. The CDR3 has 14 amino acids. The V and J ends lost 7 bases and 18 bases, in that order; junction bases with no gene match: 14. From germline, CDR1 is MNHNS and CDR2 SASEGT. The CDR3 loop is CASTQHAGTGGHHF. The CDR3 DNA reads TGTGCCAGCACCCAGCACGCCGGGACAGGGGGGCACCACTTT.

The table lists this clone with many counts. The CDR3 region is CASSLVGSSYEQYF. The DNA for the CDR3 is TGTGCCAGCAGCTTGGTGGGCAGCTCCTACGAGCAGTACTTC. The chain is built from TRBV5-6 and TRBJ2-7; D is ambiguous. The CDR3 consists of 14 residues. Trimming removed 0 bases at V and 0 bases at J, with 7 bases between. Looked up from germline, CDR1 is SGHDT and CDR2 is YYEEEE.

Note on this clone: The same CDR3 arises from other DNA sequences in this sample as well. The chain is built from TRBV6-1 and TRBJ1-5; the D is unclear. The CDR3 has 13 residues. Germline assignment: CDR1 MNHNS and CDR2 SASEGT. Trimming took 4 bases from V and 2 from J, leaving 6 bases between them. The CDR3 DNA reads TGTGCCAGCAGTGCAGGTGGCAATCAGCCCCAGCATTTT. This translates into CASSAGGNQPQHF.